The T cell receptor (beta chain) under discussion was sequenced for a study of cytomegalovirus exposure and HLA in healthy donors. Findings and limits, study-wide: Under in vitro conditions, three CMV-associated chains were confirmed as specific for CMV antigens. Investigators reported fewer than 200 TCR beta chains as tied to cytomegalovirus. Reportedly, cytomegalovirus status was diagnosed with high sensitivity and specificity.

The germline V gene encodes CDR1 SGHRS and CDR2 YFSETQ. This CDR3 has 15 amino acids. Between the trimmed V and J ends, which lost 4 bases and 2 bases, there was a span of 13 bases. In the case of this clone: Antigen: not known.

Produced via immunoSEQ multiplex PCR; TCRdb's table is partial and in-frame only. The sample carries about 160,000 clones, approximately 86% recorded once. The chain employs TRBV5-1 and TRBJ1-3; possible D gene TRBD1, 5 bases. This clonotype was sampled from a man aged 30-40 years in good health and CMV-seropositive. Sample: PBMCs. The DNA of the CDR3 is TGCGCCAGCAGCCTGGAGGGGAGGGCTGGAAACACCATATATTTT. Protein: CASSLEGRAGNTIYF.